The 9 T cell receptor beta chains below come from one sample, sequenced in a study of metastatic and nonmetastatic thyroid tumors. TCRdb reassembled clones from the PCR reads with MiXCR. The sample shows roughly 90,000 clones, 14% to 15% of them seen only once. Thyroid surgery was performed in patients who had received no treatment beforehand. Sequences were obtained from blood. The receptor set was obtained from a female donor with papillary thyroid cancer or a benign thyroid nodule (not recorded which). Some clones in this sample may be carry-over from other donors' samples.

This clone was seen many times. V and J are TRBV28 and TRBJ2-3; D uncertain. Per the germline V gene, CDR1 is MDHEN and CDR2 is SYDVKM. The CDR3 runs to 16 residues. The V and J ends lost 1 base and 0 bases respectively, with 11 bases between them. CDR3: CASSLFGPPSTDTQYF. In DNA form, the CDR3 reads TGTGCCAGCAGTTTATTCGGGCCCCCTAGCACAGATACGCAGTATTTT.

The chain carries TRBV6-1 and TRBJ1-1; D remains unclear. Germline values: CDR1 MNHNS, CDR2 SASEGT. V was shortened by 5 bases and J by 10 bases, with 20 bases between the two germline ends. The CDR3 runs to 14 residues. CDR3 sequence (DNA): TGTGCCAGCAGTCGGGGAAGCCAATTTTTGAGAGCTTTCTTT. This sequence encodes CASSRGSQFLRAFF.

This clone showed up many times. The chain couples TRBV24-1 to TRBJ1-6; D unresolved. The CDR3 runs 13 residues. V dropped 8 bases and J dropped 7 bases, with 11 bases sitting between them. The germline V gene encodes CDR1 KGHDR and CDR2 SFDVKD. DNA of the CDR3: TGTGCCACCAAAGGTTGGCAGAATTCACCCCTCCACTTT. Translated, it gives CATKGWQNSPLHF.

Details on this clone: Other DNA variants within this sample encode the same CDR3. The chain is built from TRBV19 and TRBJ2-1, with TRBD1 as a possible D gene (6 bases). Trimming shortened V by 4 bases and J by 0 bases, and 13 bases separated the two germline ends. Per the germline V gene, CDR1 is LNHDA and CDR2 is SQIVND (reference sequence). The CDR3 spans 16 residues. CDR3 sequence reads: CASSTRGRSSYNEQFF. The CDR3 region has the DNA TGTGCCAGTAGTACCAGGGGCCGAAGCTCCTACAATGAGCAGTTCTTC.

Turning to this clone: With a much larger clone just one base away, this may be a read error. The chain uses TRBV20-1 and TRBJ1-2; tentatively, D is TRBD1 (6 bases). The CDR3 sequence is 17 residues long. The germline V gene has CDR1 DFQATT and CDR2 SNEGSKA (reference sequence). V lost 2 bases to trimming and J lost 3 bases, with 22 bases between them. In DNA, the CDR3 is TGCAGTGCTAGAATCCAGGTAGAGGGCCGGGGGCACTATGGCTACACCTTC. Translating gives CSARIQVEGRGHYGYTF.

This clone occurred a few times. An end of the junction does not agree with germline; a read error may underlie this. This chain joins TRBV6-2 or TRBV6-3 and TRBJ2-2, with a weak D call TRBD2 (6 bases). CDR3 size: 15 residues. Germline V gives CDR1 MNHEY, CDR2 SVGEGT. CDR3 amino acids: CASSPSGCNTWELFF. Here the CDR3 DNA reads TGTGCCAGCAGTCCCAGCGGGTGCAACACCTGGGAGCTGTTTTTT.

On this clone itself: Just one base apart from a much larger clone, this may be a read error. The gene calls are TRBV11-3 and TRBJ2-6, with D perhaps TRBD2 (5 bases). V was trimmed by 1 base and J by 0 bases, leaving 19 bases between them. CDR3 length equals 20 residues. Germline V gives CDR1 SGHNT, CDR2 YENEEA. The CDR3, as DNA: TGTGCCAGCAGCTTAGGAGGTGGCCCGACGGGAATCTCTGGGGCCAACGTCCTGACTTTC. It codes for CASSLGGGPTGISGANVLTF. Full variable domain (outside the CDR3, taken from reference TRBV11-3 and TRBJ2-6): EAGVVQSPRYKIIEKKQPVAFWCNPISGHNTLYWYLQNLGQGPELLIRYENEEAVDDSQLPKDRFSAERLKGVDSTLKIQPAELGDSAVYLCASSLGGGPTGISGANVLTFGAGSRLTVL.

The table lists this clone with many counts. Germline is not matched at one junction end, which may reflect a read error. The rearrangement joins TRBV5-1 to TRBJ2-7; D possibly corresponds to TRBD2 (6 bases). This CDR3 spans 14 amino acids. Per germline, CDR1 SGHRS and CDR2 YFSETQ. The CDR3 reads CASSLVRDSDEQYF. The CDR3 bases are TGCGCCAGCAGCTTGGTGAGGGACTCCGACGAGCAGTACTTC. The whole variable domain, filled in from reference TRBV5-1 and TRBJ2-7, reads KAGVTQTPRYLIKTRGQQVTLSCSPISGHRSVSWYQQTPGQGLQFLFEYFSETQRNKGNFPGRFSGRQFSNSRSEMNVSTLELGDSALYLCASSLVRDSDEQYFGPGTRLTVT.

In its sample, this clone was seen many times. The chain uses TRBV20-1 and TRBJ2-7; TRBD1 matches at 10 bases. From germline, CDR1 is DFQATT and CDR2 SNEGSKA (reference sequence). The V gene end was trimmed by 6 bases and the J gene end by 2 bases; junction bases not matched to a gene: 4. CDR3 length: 13 amino acids. The CDR3: CSARGQGPYEQYF. CDR3 bases: TGCAGTGCCAGGGGACAGGGGCCCTACGAGCAGTACTTC.